This T cell receptor (beta chain) came from a study of blood T cell repertoires in COVID-19 (dated by TCRdb to between 2020 and 2021). At the level of the whole study: Samples covering the acute and convalescent phases of COVID-19 were provided by collaborators in the United States, Italy and Spain. The material from the prospective study consisted of cDNA or gDNA derived from T cells, B-cell-depleted T cells, or PBMCs. The dataset comprised deeply sampled blood TCRbeta repertoires from subjects exposed to, actively infected with, or recovered from COVID-19. The repertoires were made available in a free public database intended to serve as a resource for research on the immune response to SARS-CoV-2. Samples came from the ongoing ImmuneRACE study (first 160 participants) plus 1,254 subjects from 6 global collaborators. A de-identified subject ID, COVID-19 status, age in years and sex were almost always included in the sample metadata. Where available, HLA class I and class II types were taken from metadata supplied by the sample provider and were not determined by assay-based typing.

TCRbeta CDR3 regions were amplified from genomic DNA by means of the immunoSEQ Assay, a bias-controlled multiplex PCR. The original pipeline was this. The number of nucleated cells in each sample was estimated by amplification of reference gene primers within the assay. To quantify the absolute abundance of each unique TCRbeta CDR3 rearrangement, sequence reads were collapsed and filtered. For each sample, productive Simpson clonality was calculated by taking the square root of Simpson's diversity index across productive rearrangements. TCRdb re-hosts the immuneACCESS table, in-frame sequences only. Its copies lack some clones; in the studies checked, an unresolved V gene accounts for under half of them, and the cause for the rest is not known. For V, J and clone size, that table is used; D and trimming come from the DNA. This sample is represented by about 260,000 clones; 84% of them were singletons. The ten largest clones represent around 4.1% of the sample.

Enrolling through a virtual design, the prospective study's participants ranged in age from roughly 18 to 100 years and lived across roughly 23 United States geographic areas. To assign participants to cohorts, the prospective study relied on clinical history that participants themselves reported in a screening survey and a study questionnaire. In the prospective study, whole blood, serum and a nasopharyngeal or oropharyngeal swab were collected from each participant by mobile phlebotomists. Prospective study participants could optionally give additional blood draws and questionnaires over an approximately 2-month period. Blood samples from the prospective study were shipped frozen or at room temperature prior to DNA extraction. The CDR3 covers 13 residues, taking in both the cysteine and the valine. CDR3 DNA is the only sequence kept; it has 39 bases, read in frame from the first base. Points the paper makes about the study in general: The amount of clinical and demographic metadata varied by source and participant and was provided uncurated.

As regards this clone: Its specific antigen is unknown. No per-base quality is available; no much larger clone lies one base away.

Sequenced: PBMCs or T cells enriched from blood (not recorded which). The receptor comes from a man aged 25 to 40 with acute COVID-19. Here the chain combines TRBV21-1 and TRBJ2-7; the D call TRBD1 from the table was never checked on the DNA. TRBV21-1 is flagged as a pseudogene. The encoded CDR3 is CASNRLEVYEQYV. The DNA reads as follows: TGTGCCAGCAACAGGCTAGAGGTATACGAGCAGTACGTC.